These 5 T cell receptor beta chains share one sample of origin, sequenced in a study of blood T cell repertoires in COVID-19. Clones were read by immunoSEQ multiplex PCR, and TCRdb kept only the in-frame ones, dropping some. This sample yields roughly 180,000 clones, of which about 88% are seen a single time; less than 3.5% belongs to the top ten. Sequenced material: peripheral blood. Receptors were obtained from a woman in her 30s with active or convalescent COVID-19.

This chain links TRBV5-1 with TRBJ1-3; tentative D call: TRBD1 (5 bases). Germline V gives CDR1 SGHRS, CDR2 YFSETQ. The CDR3 spans 13 residues. The ends were cut back, 5 bases at V and 7 bases at J, with 13 bases in the middle. The CDR3 region has the DNA TGCGCCAGCAGGTCAGGGAAGGGCAACACCATATATTTT. Its translation: CASRSGKGNTIYF.

The V and J genes are TRBV3-1 (or the pseudogene TRBV3-2) and TRBJ2-2; 7 bases match TRBD2. Per germline, CDR1 LGHDT and CDR2 YNNKEL (reference sequence). This CDR3 is built from 14 residues. V lost 3 bases, J lost 5 bases, and 3 bases stayed unmatched. The CDR3 loop is CASSQLGGTGELFF. CDR3 DNA sequence: TGTGCCAGCAGCCAGTTGGGAGGGACCGGGGAGCTGTTTTTT.

The chain couples TRBV6-6 to TRBJ2-3, with TRBD1 identical over 7 bases. Losses at the gene ends were 5 bases for V and 3 bases for J; bases not matched to a gene: 5. CDR3 length: 14 amino acids. From germline, CDR1 is MNHNY and CDR2 SVGAGI (reference sequence). This CDR3 is CASSNHRGTDTQYF. DNA of the CDR3: TGTGCCAGCAGTAACCACAGGGGTACAGATACGCAGTATTTT.

The J gene is TRBJ2-5, the V gene TRBV24-1; 14 bases fit TRBD2. This CDR3 spans 18 amino acids. Losses at the gene ends were 0 bases for V and 4 bases for J; bases not matched to a gene: 6. Per germline, CDR1 KGHDR and CDR2 SFDVKD. CDR3 in amino acids: CATSDLSIGLAGGETQYF. The CDR3, as DNA: TGTGCCACCAGTGATTTGTCCATTGGACTAGCGGGAGGAGAGACCCAGTACTTC.

The genes are TRBV19 and TRBJ1-6, with 7 bases identical to TRBD1. Germline CDR1 is LNHDA and CDR2 is SQIVND (reference sequence). V shed 5 bases, J shed 7 bases, and the junction held 5 bases outside the gene matches. The CDR3 has 14 residues. The CDR3 nucleotides are TGTGCCAGTAGTGCCCGGGACAGCAATTCACCCCTCCACTTT. Its protein product is CASSARDSNSPLHF.